The 22 T cell receptor beta chains below all came from one sample that was sequenced in a study of cytomegalovirus exposure and HLA in healthy donors. TCRdb keeps only in-frame clones here, not all; method: immunoSEQ multiplex PCR. This sample carries under 250,000 clones, roughly 89% of them seen once, and the ten largest clones take about 2.5%. Sequenced: PBMCs. The receptors were sampled from a man aged 18 to 35 in good health and CMV-seronegative.

V is TRBV29-1 and J is TRBJ2-7; 7 bases line up with TRBD1. Germline assignment: CDR1 SQVTM and CDR2 ANQGSEA. CDR3 length: 14 amino acids. The J segment lost 6 bases and the V segment lost 7 bases, leaving 15 bases of the junction unmatched. CDR3 sequence: CSASRDSLGGEQYF. The CDR3 DNA reads as TGCAGCGCATCTCGGGACAGTTTAGGGGGCGAGCAGTACTTC.

The rearrangement links TRBV29-1 to TRBJ2-1; D perhaps matches TRBD2 (5 bases). V was clipped by 7 bases and J by 0 bases, with 7 bases between them. Germline CDR1 and CDR2: SQVTM and ANQGSEA. This CDR3 is 12 amino acids long. In DNA, the CDR3 is TGCAGCGGAGGGAGCTCCTACAATGAGCAGTTCTTC. The encoded protein is CSGGSSYNEQFF.

The J gene is TRBJ1-6, the V gene TRBV28; D is ambiguous. With 8 bases removed from V and 9 bases from J, the gap between germline ends came to 11 bases. CDR1 and CDR2 (germline): MDHEN, SYDVKM. The CDR3 is 12 residues long. CDR3 nucleotide sequence: TGTGCCAGCGACTATGGGGTTTCACCCCTCCACTTT. This encodes CASDYGVSPLHF.

This rearrangement joins TRBV20-1 to TRBJ2-5; D is unresolved. The germline gives CDR1 DFQATT, CDR2 SNEGSKA (reference sequence). With 5 bases removed from V and 5 bases from J, the gap between germline ends came to 6 bases. The CDR3 extends over 10 amino acids. The CDR3, as DNA: TGCAGTGCTGGCCAGGAGACCCAGTACTTC. It specifies CSAGQETQYF.

This clone occurred once. The chain recombines TRBV4-3 with TRBJ1-2; D not certain. From germline, CDR1 is LGHNA and CDR2 YSLEER. The CDR3 is 12 residues long. V was clipped by 0 bases and J by 7 bases, with 6 bases between them. The CDR3 spells CASSQDRSGYTF. As DNA, the CDR3 is TGCGCCAGCAGCCAAGACAGGTCTGGCTACACCTTC.

The chain is built from TRBV7-9 and TRBJ1-5; D unresolved. This CDR3 region has 14 residues. V was pared by 0 bases and J by 4 bases, with 7 bases between. CDR1 is SEHNR, CDR2 FQNEAQ, per germline (reference sequence). CDR3 amino acids: CASSLATENQPQHF. CDR3 DNA sequence: TGTGCCAGCAGCTTAGCTACAGAAAATCAGCCCCAGCATTTT. The variable domain in full, completed from reference TRBV7-9 and TRBJ1-5, reads DTGVSQNPRHKITKRGQNVTFRCDPISEHNRLYWYRQTLGQGPEFLTYFQNEAQLEKSRLLSDRFSAERPKGSFSTLEIQRTEQGDSAMYLCASSLATENQPQHFGDGTRLSIL.

This clone was found once. The chain links TRBV5-1 to TRBJ2-1; D not certain. Trimming pared 4 bases from V and 9 bases from J, leaving 11 bases between. Germline values: CDR1 SGHRS, CDR2 YFSETQ. The CDR3 has 12 amino acids. CDR3 coding DNA: TGCGCCAGCAGCGCATCCGAGAGTGAGCAGTTCTTC. The encoded protein is CASSASESEQFF.

The chain employs TRBV5-4 and TRBJ1-2; TRBD1 agrees at 10 bases. CDR1 SGHNT and CDR2 YYREEE come from the germline V gene (reference sequence). The CDR3 covers 14 residues. After removal of 4 bases from V and 8 bases from J, the junction contained 8 bases not matched to a gene. The CDR3 sequence is CASSPDRGKEGYTF. The CDR3 nucleotides read TGTGCCAGCAGCCCGGACAGGGGGAAAGAGGGCTACACCTTC.

The chain recombines TRBV10-3 with TRBJ1-1; D is ambiguous. V shed 8 bases and J shed 4 bases, with 11 bases lying between them. Per the germline V gene, CDR1 is ENHRY and CDR2 is SYGVKD. The CDR3 is made up of 12 amino acids. This chain's CDR3 is CAIGSGGTEAFF. In DNA, the CDR3 is TGTGCCATCGGTTCGGGTGGCACTGAAGCTTTCTTT.

This clone was detected once. V and J are TRBV9 and TRBJ2-3; a possible D gene is TRBD1 (6 bases). From germline, CDR1 is SGDLS and CDR2 YYNGEE. Trimming removed 6 bases at V and 4 bases at J, with 18 bases between. The CDR3 has 15 residues. Here the CDR3 reads CASTLQGSPPDTQYF. The CDR3 bases are TGTGCCAGCACCCTACAGGGAAGCCCCCCAGATACGCAGTATTTT.

The V and J genes are TRBV7-2 and TRBJ1-2, with TRBD1 matching over 7 bases. The CDR3 has 14 amino acids. V shed 5 bases, J shed 6 bases, and the junction held 9 bases outside the gene matches. Germline lookup yields CDR1 SGHTA and CDR2 FQGNSA. CDR3 bases: TGTGCCAGCAGCCAGATACAGGGGAGAGATGGCTACACCTTC. Its translation: CASSQIQGRDGYTF.

This clone was detected only once. The chain carries TRBV11-1 and TRBJ2-5; D unclear. This CDR3 contains 13 residues. V lost 5 bases and J 2 bases, leaving 9 bases between the germline ends. Germline assignment: CDR1 SGHAT and CDR2 FQDESV (reference sequence). The CDR3 loop is CASSVHNQETQYF. The CDR3 DNA is TGTGCCAGCAGCGTACATAATCAAGAGACCCAGTACTTC.

The gene calls are TRBV9 and TRBJ2-1; 15 nucleotides align to TRBD2. The CDR3 is 16 residues long. The germline V gene encodes CDR1 SGDLS and CDR2 YYNGEE. With 4 bases clipped from V and 6 bases from J, the junction kept 5 bases outside the gene matches. The CDR3 nucleotides are TGTGCCAGCAGCCCCGGACTAGCGGGAGGGTCCAATGAGCAGTTCTTC. Translation: CASSPGLAGGSNEQFF.

In this sample, this clone turned up once. The chain links TRBV11-3 to TRBJ2-5, with 7 bases lining up with TRBD1. Per germline, CDR1 SGHNT and CDR2 YENEEA. With V trimmed by 4 bases and J by 5 bases, 7 bases remained unmatched. The CDR3 extends over 14 amino acids. CDR3 residues: CASSSYRGAETQYF. The CDR3 DNA reads TGTGCCAGCAGCTCATACAGGGGCGCGGAGACCCAGTACTTC.

V gene TRBV5-1 combines with J gene TRBJ2-1, with D possibly matching TRBD2 (6 bases). This CDR3 has 16 residues. CDR1 is SGHRS, CDR2 YFSETQ, per germline. V gave up 3 bases and J gave up 8 bases, with 21 bases separating them. For the CDR3, the DNA is TGCGCCAGCAGCTGGCCGTCGGCGGGATCGGGACATGAGCAGTTCTTC. Translating it yields CASSWPSAGSGHEQFF.

Only one count was recorded for this clone. The CDR3 reads CASSVSGTYEQYF. As DNA, the CDR3 is TGTGCCAGCAGTGTATCAGGGACCTACGAGCAGTACTTC. This chain joins TRBV25-1 and TRBJ2-7; weak D call: TRBD1 (5 bases). Looked up from germline, CDR1 is MGHDK and CDR2 is SYGVNS. V shed 4 bases and J shed 2 bases, with 9 bases lying between them. The CDR3 is made up of 13 amino acids.

The gene calls are TRBV6-6 and TRBJ2-7, with a weak D call TRBD1 (6 bases). This CDR3 region has 13 residues. Trimming cost V 6 bases and J 8 bases, with 17 bases left between them. CDR1 MNHNY and CDR2 SVGAGI come from the germline V gene (reference sequence). The CDR3 reads CASSPGRDTKQYF. In DNA form, the CDR3 reads TGTGCCAGCAGCCCGGGTAGGGACACGAAGCAGTACTTC.

The gene calls are TRBV4-2 and TRBJ1-2; TRBD1 matches at 8 bases. With V trimmed by 1 base and J by 4 bases, 5 bases remained unmatched. This CDR3 contains 15 residues. Germline V gives CDR1 LGHNA, CDR2 YNFKEQ. CDR3 coding DNA: TGTGCCAGCAGCCAAGGCAGGGGGCGCGTCTATGGCTACACCTTC. It specifies CASSQGRGRVYGYTF.

This clone was seen more than once but under ten times. The rearrangement uses TRBV7-9 and TRBJ2-7; 8 bases are a match to TRBD1. Germline assignment: CDR1 SEHNR and CDR2 FQNEAQ (reference sequence). The V and J ends lost 5 bases and 2 bases, in that order; junction bases with no gene match: 8. This CDR3 is 15 amino acids long. CDR3: CASSRDRGHAYEQYF. CDR3 coding DNA: TGTGCCAGCAGCCGAGACAGGGGACATGCCTACGAGCAGTACTTC.

This clone was seen only a few times. The chain carries TRBV5-4 and TRBJ1-3; D is unclear. With 4 bases removed from V and 3 bases from J, the gap between germline ends came to 14 bases. Germline V gene sequence: CDR1 SGHNT, CDR2 YYREEE (reference sequence). This CDR3 region has 15 residues. As DNA, the CDR3 is TGTGCCAGCAGCGCTGAGACGGGAGGTGGAAACACCATATATTTT. As protein: CASSAETGGGNTIYF.

The rearrangement joins TRBV27 to TRBJ2-1; 7 positions agree with TRBD1. V lost 1 base, J lost 4 bases, and 7 bases stayed unmatched. Germline lookup yields CDR1 MNHEY and CDR2 SMNVEV (reference sequence). This CDR3 comprises 16 residues. In DNA form, the CDR3 reads TGTGCCAGCAGTTTATTGTTGGTGGACAGGTACAATGAGCAGTTCTTC. Translated: CASSLLLVDRYNEQFF.

The chain couples TRBV13 to TRBJ2-1, with no clear D. The CDR3 is 14 amino acids. From germline, CDR1 is PRHDT and CDR2 FYEKMQ (reference sequence). Trimming cost V 3 bases and J 2 bases, with 8 bases left between them. DNA of the CDR3: TGTGCCAGCAGCTTTTCGGGTACCTACAATGAGCAGTTCTTC. It codes for CASSFSGTYNEQFF. Combining the CDR3 with reference TRBV13 and TRBJ2-1 gives the whole variable domain AAGVIQSPRHLIKEKRETATLKCYPIPRHDTVYWYQQGPGQDPQFLISFYEKMQSDKGSIPDRFSAQQFSDYHSELNMSSLELGDSALYFCASSFSGTYNEQFFGPGTRLTVL.